Shown below are 18 T cell receptor beta chains from a single sample sequenced in a study of blood T cell repertoires in COVID-19. Some clones are missing from TCRdb's copy, which holds only in-frame ones; the method was immunoSEQ multiplex PCR. The profile shows 45,000 or so clones, roughly 89% of them singletons. The sequenced sample consisted of peripheral blood. The receptors stem from a man at least 80 years old with acute or convalescent COVID-19.

This chain connects TRBV3-1 (or the pseudogene TRBV3-2) to TRBJ1-1; D unresolved. Trimming pared 1 base from V and 5 bases from J, leaving 8 bases between. CDR3 length equals 13 residues. The germline CDR1 and CDR2 sequences are LGHDT and YNNKEL (reference sequence). In nucleotides, the CDR3 is TGTGCCAGCAGCCAAGCGGCGGGGACTGAAGCTTTCTTT. Amino acids: CASSQAAGTEAFF.

The chain couples TRBV10-3 to TRBJ1-5; no reliable D call. CDR1 and CDR2 from the germline V gene are ENHRY and SYGVKD. The CDR3 runs to 15 residues. Trimming pared 3 bases from V and 5 bases from J, leaving 14 bases between. The CDR3 DNA is TGTGCCATCAGTGAAAGCTCCTTAGGAGATCAGCCCCAGCATTTT. The encoded protein is CAISESSLGDQPQHF.

The gene calls are TRBV6-5 and TRBJ1-5; no definite D call. CDR3 length equals 13 residues. V gave up 6 bases and J gave up 0 bases, with 6 bases separating them. Germline CDR1 reads MNHEY; CDR2 reads SVGAGI. In DNA, the CDR3 is TGTGCCAGCAGGCAGAATAGCAATCAGCCCCAGCATTTT. Translated, it gives CASRQNSNQPQHF.

The rearrangement links TRBV6-1 to TRBJ2-2; D not resolved. This CDR3 spans 17 amino acids. Germline loops: CDR1 MNHNS, CDR2 SASEGT. Between the trimmed V and J ends, which lost 0 bases and 0 bases, there was a span of 11 bases. The CDR3 loop is CASSEAGRPTNTGELFF. In nucleotides, the CDR3 is TGTGCCAGCAGTGAAGCGGGCAGGCCTACGAACACCGGGGAGCTGTTTTTT.

This clone came up a few times. The chain combines TRBV3-1 (or the pseudogene TRBV3-2) with TRBJ1-1, with 7 positions matching TRBD1. CDR3 length equals 16 residues. J gave up 6 bases and V 6 bases, and 16 bases lay outside the gene matches. Germline lookup yields CDR1 LGHDT and CDR2 YNNKEL (reference sequence). The DNA for the CDR3 is TGTGCCAGCAGAATCGGACAGGCGGCTTCTAACGCTGAAGCTTTCTTT. As protein: CASRIGQAASNAEAFF.

The CDR3 DNA reads as TGTGCCAGCAGCCCCAGGGGTAATTCCTACAATGAGCAGTTCTTC. Encoded protein: CASSPRGNSYNEQFF. The chain is built from TRBV7-9 and TRBJ2-1; weak D call: TRBD1 (6 bases). Germline-derived CDR1 and CDR2 are SEHNR and FQNEAQ (reference sequence). The CDR3 covers 15 residues. The V end was cut by 5 bases, the J end by 1 base, with 12 bases between. The full variable domain, with the rest looked up from reference TRBV7-9 and TRBJ2-1, is DTGVSQNPRHKITKRGQNVTFRCDPISEHNRLYWYRQTLGQGPEFLTYFQNEAQLEKSRLLSDRFSAERPKGSFSTLEIQRTEQGDSAMYLCASSPRGNSYNEQFFGPGTRLTVL.

The rearrangement joins TRBV11-1 to TRBJ2-5; TRBD1 is a possible D gene (7 bases). Trimming removed 5 bases at V and 7 bases at J, with 17 bases between. Looked up from germline, CDR1 is SGHAT and CDR2 is FQDESV (reference sequence). The CDR3 loop spans 14 amino acids. CDR3 DNA sequence: TGTGCCAGCAGCCGAAATACAGGGGAGGTGACCCAGTACTTC. This encodes CASSRNTGEVTQYF.

The chain employs TRBV2 and TRBJ2-1, with 14 bases matching TRBD2. The V segment lost 6 bases and the J segment 0 bases; nucleotides outside the gene matches: 7. Germline CDR1 is SNHLY and CDR2 is FYNNEI. The CDR3 has 18 amino acids. DNA for the CDR3: TGTGCCAGCAGACCGGGACTAGCGGGGGTAAGCTCCTACAATGAGCAGTTCTTC. As protein: CASRPGLAGVSSYNEQFF.

The V and J genes are TRBV4-1 and TRBJ2-5; 14 bases align to TRBD2. The CDR3 spans 18 residues. CDR1 and CDR2 from the germline V gene are MGHRA and YSYEKL. V shed 4 bases, J shed 4 bases, and the junction held 11 bases outside the gene matches. The DNA for the CDR3 is TGCGCCAGCAGCCTGGGACTAGCGGGGGCAGCCTTGAGAGAGACCCAGTACTTC. It specifies CASSLGLAGAALRETQYF.

The rearrangement joins TRBV4-1 to TRBJ1-5; D perhaps matches TRBD1 (6 bases). Germline values: CDR1 MGHRA, CDR2 YSYEKL. This CDR3 has 15 amino acids. V gave up 4 bases and J gave up 3 bases, with 13 bases separating them. The DNA for the CDR3 is TGCGCCAGCAGCCCTCTGGCGGGGGCCAATCAGCCCCAGCATTTT. This translates into CASSPLAGANQPQHF.

This clone was seen a single time. This chain links TRBV7-8 with TRBJ1-3; possibly TRBD1 for D (5 bases). Trimming stripped 5 bases from V and 0 bases from J, with 11 bases between. CDR1 and CDR2 (germline): SGHVS, FQNEAQ. The CDR3 extends over 15 amino acids. The CDR3 here is CASSPREVSGNTIYF. The CDR3 nucleotides read TGTGCCAGCAGCCCCAGGGAGGTCTCTGGAAACACCATATATTTT.

The chain has TRBV9 and TRBJ1-1, with D perhaps matching TRBD1 (5 bases). The CDR3 is made up of 15 amino acids. The germline V and J ends were trimmed by 4 bases and 5 bases, with 18 bases remaining between them. The germline gives CDR1 SGDLS, CDR2 YYNGEE. The CDR3 loop is CASSPGGVQGTEAFF. In DNA form, the CDR3 reads TGTGCCAGCAGCCCCGGAGGGGTGCAAGGGACTGAAGCTTTCTTT.

V usage is TRBV29-1 and J usage is TRBJ1-2, with TRBD1 identical over 9 bases. This CDR3 region has 13 residues. V gave up 4 bases and J gave up 2 bases; unmatched junction bases: 2. Germline V gene sequence: CDR1 SQVTM, CDR2 ANQGSEA. CDR3 coding DNA: TGCAGCGTTGGGACAGGGGTAAACTATGGCTACACCTTC. Translating it yields CSVGTGVNYGYTF.

The genes are TRBV5-1 and TRBJ1-2, with 9 bases aligning to TRBD1. V dropped 4 bases and J dropped 4; count of bases not matched to a gene: 8. Germline CDR1 reads SGHRS; CDR2 reads YFSETQ. This CDR3 spans 15 amino acids. CDR3: CASSPRTGETYGYTF. CDR3 DNA: TGCGCCAGCAGCCCTCGGACAGGGGAGACCTATGGCTACACCTTC.

The chain joins TRBV5-1 to TRBJ2-1; 8 bases fit TRBD1. This CDR3 has 13 amino acids. Germline CDR1 is SGHRS and CDR2 is YFSETQ. The trim removed 3 bases at V and 5 bases at J, leaving 1 base unmatched. DNA of the CDR3: TGCGCCAGCAGCTGGACAGGGAACAATGAGCAGTTCTTC. It codes for CASSWTGNNEQFF.

The genes are TRBV6-5 and TRBJ1-2; a weak D match, TRBD1 (5 bases). Germline CDR1 MNHEY, CDR2 SVGAGI. V was shortened by 6 bases and J by 5 bases, with 13 bases between the two germline ends. The CDR3 has 13 residues. CDR3 DNA: TGTGCCAGCAGGGACCCAGGGTCTTATGGCTACACCTTC. This encodes CASRDPGSYGYTF.

The V and J genes are TRBV9 and TRBJ2-5, with TRBD2 matching 8 bases. The J segment lost 1 base and the V segment lost 4 bases, leaving 3 bases of the junction unmatched. The length of the CDR3 is 14 residues. From germline, CDR1 is SGDLS and CDR2 YYNGEE. CDR3 protein: CASSPRGGQETQYF. In nucleotides, the CDR3 is TGTGCCAGCAGCCCCCGGGGGGGCCAAGAGACCCAGTACTTC.

The J gene is TRBJ1-1, the V gene TRBV12-3 or TRBV12-4; 9 bases are a match to TRBD1. This CDR3 is 12 amino acids long. V was pared by 6 bases and J by 10 bases, with 6 bases of the junction left unmatched. CDR3 in amino acids: CASSRDRERAFF. DNA of the CDR3: TGTGCCAGCAGCCGGGACAGGGAACGAGCTTTCTTT.